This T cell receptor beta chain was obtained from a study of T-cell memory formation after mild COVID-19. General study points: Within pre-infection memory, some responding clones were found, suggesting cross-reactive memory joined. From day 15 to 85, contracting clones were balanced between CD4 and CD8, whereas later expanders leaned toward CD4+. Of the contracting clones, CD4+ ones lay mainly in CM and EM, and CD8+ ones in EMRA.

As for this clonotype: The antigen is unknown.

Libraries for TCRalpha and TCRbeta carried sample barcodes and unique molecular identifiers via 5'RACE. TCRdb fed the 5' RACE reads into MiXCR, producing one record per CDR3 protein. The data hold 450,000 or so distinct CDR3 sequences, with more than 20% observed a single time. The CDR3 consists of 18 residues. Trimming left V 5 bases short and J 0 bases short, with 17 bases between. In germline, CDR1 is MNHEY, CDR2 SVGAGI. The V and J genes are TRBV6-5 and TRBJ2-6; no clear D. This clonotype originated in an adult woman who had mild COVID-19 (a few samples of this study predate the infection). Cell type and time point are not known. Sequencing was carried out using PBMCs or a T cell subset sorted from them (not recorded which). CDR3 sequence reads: CASSPTQPFRSGANVLTF. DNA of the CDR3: TGTGCCAGCAGTCCTACGCAGCCCTTCCGCTCTGGGGCCAACGTCCTGACTTTC.